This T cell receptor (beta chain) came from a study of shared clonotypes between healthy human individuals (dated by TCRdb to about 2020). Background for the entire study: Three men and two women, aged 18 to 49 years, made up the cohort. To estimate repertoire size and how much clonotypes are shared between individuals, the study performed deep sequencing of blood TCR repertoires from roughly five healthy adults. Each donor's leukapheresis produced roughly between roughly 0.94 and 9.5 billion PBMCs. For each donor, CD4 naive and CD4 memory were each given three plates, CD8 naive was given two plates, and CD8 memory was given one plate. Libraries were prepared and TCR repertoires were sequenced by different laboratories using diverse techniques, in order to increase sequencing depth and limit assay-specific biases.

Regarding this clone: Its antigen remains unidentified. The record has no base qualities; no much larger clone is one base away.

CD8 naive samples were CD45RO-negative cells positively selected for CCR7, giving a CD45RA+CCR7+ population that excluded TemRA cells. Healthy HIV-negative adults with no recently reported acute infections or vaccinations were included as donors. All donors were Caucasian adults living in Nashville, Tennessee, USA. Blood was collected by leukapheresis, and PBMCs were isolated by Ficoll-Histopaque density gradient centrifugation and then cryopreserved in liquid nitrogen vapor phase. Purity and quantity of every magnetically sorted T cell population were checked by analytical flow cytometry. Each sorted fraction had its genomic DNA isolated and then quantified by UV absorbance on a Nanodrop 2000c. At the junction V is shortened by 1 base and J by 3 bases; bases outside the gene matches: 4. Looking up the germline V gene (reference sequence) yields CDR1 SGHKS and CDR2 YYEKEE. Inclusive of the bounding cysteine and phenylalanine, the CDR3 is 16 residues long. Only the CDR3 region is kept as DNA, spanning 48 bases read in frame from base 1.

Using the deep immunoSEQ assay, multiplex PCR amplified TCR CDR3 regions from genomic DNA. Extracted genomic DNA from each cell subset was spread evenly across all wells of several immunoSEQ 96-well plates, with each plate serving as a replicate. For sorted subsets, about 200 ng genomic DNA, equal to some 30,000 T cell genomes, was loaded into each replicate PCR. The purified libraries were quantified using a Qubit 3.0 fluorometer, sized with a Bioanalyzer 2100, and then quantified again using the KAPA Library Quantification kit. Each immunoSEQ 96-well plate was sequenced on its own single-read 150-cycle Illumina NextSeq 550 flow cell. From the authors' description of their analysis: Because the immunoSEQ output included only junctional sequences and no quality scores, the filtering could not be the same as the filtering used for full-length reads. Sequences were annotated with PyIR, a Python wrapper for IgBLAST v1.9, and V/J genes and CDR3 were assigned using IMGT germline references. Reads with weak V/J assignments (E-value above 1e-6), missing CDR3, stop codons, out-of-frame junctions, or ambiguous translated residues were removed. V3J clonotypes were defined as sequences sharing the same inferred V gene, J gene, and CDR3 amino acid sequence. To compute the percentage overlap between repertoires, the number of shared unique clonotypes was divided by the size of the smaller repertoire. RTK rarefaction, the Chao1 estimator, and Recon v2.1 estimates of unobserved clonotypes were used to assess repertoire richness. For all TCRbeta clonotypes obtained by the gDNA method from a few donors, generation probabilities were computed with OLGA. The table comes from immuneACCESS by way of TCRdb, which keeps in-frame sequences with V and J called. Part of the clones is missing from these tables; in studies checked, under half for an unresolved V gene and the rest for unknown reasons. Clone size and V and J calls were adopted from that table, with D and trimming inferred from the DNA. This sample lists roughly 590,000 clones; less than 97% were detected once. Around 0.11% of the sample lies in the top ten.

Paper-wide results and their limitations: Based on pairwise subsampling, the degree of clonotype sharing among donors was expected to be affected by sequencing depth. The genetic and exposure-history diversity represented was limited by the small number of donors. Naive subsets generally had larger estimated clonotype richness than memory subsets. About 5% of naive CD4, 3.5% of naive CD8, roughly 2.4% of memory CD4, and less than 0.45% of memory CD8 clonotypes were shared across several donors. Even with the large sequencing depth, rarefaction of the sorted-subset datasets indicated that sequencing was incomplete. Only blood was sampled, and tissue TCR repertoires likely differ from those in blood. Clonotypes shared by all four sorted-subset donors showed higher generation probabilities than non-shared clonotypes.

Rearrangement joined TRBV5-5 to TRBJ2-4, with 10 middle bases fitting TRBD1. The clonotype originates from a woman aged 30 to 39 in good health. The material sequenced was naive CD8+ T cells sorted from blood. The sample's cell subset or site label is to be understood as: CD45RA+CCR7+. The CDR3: CASSLTTGGSKNIQYF. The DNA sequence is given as TGTGCCAGCAGCTTGACGACAGGGGGCAGCAAAAACATTCAGTACTTC.